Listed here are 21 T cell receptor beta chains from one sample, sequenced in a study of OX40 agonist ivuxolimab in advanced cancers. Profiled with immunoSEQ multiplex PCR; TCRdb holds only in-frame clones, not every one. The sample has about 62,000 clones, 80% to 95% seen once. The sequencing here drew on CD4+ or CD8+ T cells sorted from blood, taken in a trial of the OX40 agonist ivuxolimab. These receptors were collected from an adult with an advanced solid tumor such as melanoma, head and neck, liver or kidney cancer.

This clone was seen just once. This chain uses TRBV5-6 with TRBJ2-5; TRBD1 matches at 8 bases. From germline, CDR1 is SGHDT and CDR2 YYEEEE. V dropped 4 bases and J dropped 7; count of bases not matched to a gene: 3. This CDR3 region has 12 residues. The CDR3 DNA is TGTGCCAGCAGCCCCGGGACAGGGACCCAGTACTTC. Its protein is CASSPGTGTQYF.

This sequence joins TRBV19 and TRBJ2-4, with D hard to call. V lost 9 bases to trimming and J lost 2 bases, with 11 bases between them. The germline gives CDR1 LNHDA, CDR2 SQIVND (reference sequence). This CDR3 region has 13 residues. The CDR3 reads CASALSPKNIQYF. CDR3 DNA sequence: TGTGCCAGCGCCCTAAGCCCCAAAAACATTCAGTACTTC. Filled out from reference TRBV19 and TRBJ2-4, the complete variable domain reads DGGITQSPKYLFRKEGQNVTLSCEQNLNHDAMYWYRQDPGQGLRLIYYSQIVNDFQKGDIAEGYSVSREKKESFPLTVTSAQKNPTAFYLCASALSPKNIQYFGAGTRLSVL.

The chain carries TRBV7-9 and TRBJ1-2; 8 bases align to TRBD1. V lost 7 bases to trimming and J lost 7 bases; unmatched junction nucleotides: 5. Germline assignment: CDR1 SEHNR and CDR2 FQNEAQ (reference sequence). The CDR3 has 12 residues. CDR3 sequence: CASTDRDSGYTF. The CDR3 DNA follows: TGTGCCAGCACGGACAGGGATAGTGGCTACACCTTC.

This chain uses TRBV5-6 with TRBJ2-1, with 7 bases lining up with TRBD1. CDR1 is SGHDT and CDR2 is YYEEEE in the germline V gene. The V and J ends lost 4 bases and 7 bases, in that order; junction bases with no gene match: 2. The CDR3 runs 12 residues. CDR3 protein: CASSGDSNEQFF. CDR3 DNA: TGTGCCAGCAGCGGGGACAGTAATGAGCAGTTCTTC.

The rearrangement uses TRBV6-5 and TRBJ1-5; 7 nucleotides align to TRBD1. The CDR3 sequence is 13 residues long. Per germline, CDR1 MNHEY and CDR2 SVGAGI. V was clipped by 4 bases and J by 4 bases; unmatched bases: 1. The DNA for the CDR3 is TGTGCCAGCAGTTCAGGGGGGAATCAGCCCCAGCATTTT. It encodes CASSSGGNQPQHF.

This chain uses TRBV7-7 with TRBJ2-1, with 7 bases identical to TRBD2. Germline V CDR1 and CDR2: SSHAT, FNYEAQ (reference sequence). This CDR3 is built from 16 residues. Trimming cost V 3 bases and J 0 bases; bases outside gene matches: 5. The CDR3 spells CASSLGGSGSYNEQFF. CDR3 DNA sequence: TGTGCCAGCAGCTTGGGCGGGAGTGGCTCCTACAATGAGCAGTTCTTC. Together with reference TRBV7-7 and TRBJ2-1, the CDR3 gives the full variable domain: GAGVSQSPRYKVTKRGQDVTLRCDPISSHATLYWYQQALGQGPEFLTYFNYEAQPDKSGLPSDRFSAERPEGSISTLTIQRTEQRDSAMYRCASSLGGSGSYNEQFFGPGTRLTVL.

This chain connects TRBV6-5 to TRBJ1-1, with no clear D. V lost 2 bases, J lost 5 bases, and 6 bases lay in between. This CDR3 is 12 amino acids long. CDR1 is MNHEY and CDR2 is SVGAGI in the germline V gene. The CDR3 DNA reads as TGTGCCAGCAGTTACATGGGTACTGAAGCTTTCTTT. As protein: CASSYMGTEAFF.

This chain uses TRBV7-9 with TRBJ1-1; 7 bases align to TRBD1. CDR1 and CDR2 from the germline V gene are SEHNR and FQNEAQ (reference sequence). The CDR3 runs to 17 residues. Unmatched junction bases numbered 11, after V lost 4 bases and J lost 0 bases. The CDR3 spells CASSSIRDSYMNTEAFF. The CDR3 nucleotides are TGTGCCAGCAGCTCAATCCGGGACAGCTATATGAACACTGAAGCTTTCTTT.

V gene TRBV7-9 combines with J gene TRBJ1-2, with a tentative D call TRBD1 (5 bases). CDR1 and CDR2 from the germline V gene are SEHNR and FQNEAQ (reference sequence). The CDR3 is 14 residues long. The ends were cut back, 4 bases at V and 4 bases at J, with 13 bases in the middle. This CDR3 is CASSSRDGLYGYTF. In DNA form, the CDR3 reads TGTGCCAGCAGCTCCCGGGACGGACTCTATGGCTACACCTTC. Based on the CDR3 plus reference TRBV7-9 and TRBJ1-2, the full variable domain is DTGVSQNPRHKITKRGQNVTFRCDPISEHNRLYWYRQTLGQGPEFLTYFQNEAQLEKSRLLSDRFSAERPKGSFSTLEIQRTEQGDSAMYLCASSSRDGLYGYTFGSGTRLTVV.

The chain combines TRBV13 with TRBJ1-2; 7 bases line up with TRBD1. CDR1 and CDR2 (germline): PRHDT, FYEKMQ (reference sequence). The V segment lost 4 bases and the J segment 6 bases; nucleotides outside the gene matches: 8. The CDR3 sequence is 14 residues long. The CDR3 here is CASSSGQAANGYTF. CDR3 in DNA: TGTGCCAGCAGCTCCGGACAGGCCGCCAATGGCTACACCTTC.

The CDR3 nucleotides read TGTGCCAGCAGCATTAGCGGGAGCTCCTACGAGCAGTACTTC. It specifies CASSISGSSYEQYF. V gene TRBV9 combines with J gene TRBJ2-7; 9 nucleotides match TRBD2. Trimming took 4 bases from V and 0 from J; bases not matched to a gene: 2. Germline assignment: CDR1 SGDLS and CDR2 YYNGEE. The CDR3 loop spans 14 amino acids.

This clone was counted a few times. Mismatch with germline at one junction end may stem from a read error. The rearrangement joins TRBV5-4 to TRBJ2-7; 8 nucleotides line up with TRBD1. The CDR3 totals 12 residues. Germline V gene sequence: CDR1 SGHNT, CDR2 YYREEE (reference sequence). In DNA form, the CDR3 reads TGCGCCAGCAGCCAAGGTGGACAGGGTCCCTACTTC. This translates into CASSQGGQGPYF.

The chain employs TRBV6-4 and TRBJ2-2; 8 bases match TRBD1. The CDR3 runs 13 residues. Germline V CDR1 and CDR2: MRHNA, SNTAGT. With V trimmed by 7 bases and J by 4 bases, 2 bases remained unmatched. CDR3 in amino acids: CASTGQGTGELFF. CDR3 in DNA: TGTGCCAGCACCGGACAGGGCACCGGGGAGCTGTTTTTT.

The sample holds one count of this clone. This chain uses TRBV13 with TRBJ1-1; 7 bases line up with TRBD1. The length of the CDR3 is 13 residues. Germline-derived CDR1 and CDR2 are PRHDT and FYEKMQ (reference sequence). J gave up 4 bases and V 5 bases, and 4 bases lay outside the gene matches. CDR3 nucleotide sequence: TGTGCCAGCAGCAAGGGGACAGCCACTGAAGCTTTCTTT. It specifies CASSKGTATEAFF.

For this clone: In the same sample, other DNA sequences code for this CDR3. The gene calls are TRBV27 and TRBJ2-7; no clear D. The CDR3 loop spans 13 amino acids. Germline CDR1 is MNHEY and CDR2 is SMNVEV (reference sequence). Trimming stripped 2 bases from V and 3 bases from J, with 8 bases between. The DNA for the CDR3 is TGTGCCAGCAGTTTAGGTTTAGGCTACGAGCAGTACTTC. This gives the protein CASSLGLGYEQYF.

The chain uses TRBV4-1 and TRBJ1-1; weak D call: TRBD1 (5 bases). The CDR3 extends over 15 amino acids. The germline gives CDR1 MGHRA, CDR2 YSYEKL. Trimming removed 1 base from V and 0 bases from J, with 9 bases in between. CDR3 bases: TGCGCCAGCAGCCAAGCAGGGTCAGTGAACACTGAAGCTTTCTTT. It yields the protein CASSQAGSVNTEAFF.

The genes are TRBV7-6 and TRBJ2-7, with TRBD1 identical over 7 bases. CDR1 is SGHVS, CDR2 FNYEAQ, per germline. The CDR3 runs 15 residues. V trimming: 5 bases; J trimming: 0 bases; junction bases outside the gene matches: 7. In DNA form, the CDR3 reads TGTGCCAGCAGCCTCGGGACAGACCACTCCTACGAGCAGTACTTC. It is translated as CASSLGTDHSYEQYF.

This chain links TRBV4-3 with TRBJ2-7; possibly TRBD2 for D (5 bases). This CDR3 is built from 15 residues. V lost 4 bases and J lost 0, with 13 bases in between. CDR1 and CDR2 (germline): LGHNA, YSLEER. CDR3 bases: TGCGCCAGCAGCCTAAATGGACTGCCCTCCTACGAGCAGTACTTC. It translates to CASSLNGLPSYEQYF.

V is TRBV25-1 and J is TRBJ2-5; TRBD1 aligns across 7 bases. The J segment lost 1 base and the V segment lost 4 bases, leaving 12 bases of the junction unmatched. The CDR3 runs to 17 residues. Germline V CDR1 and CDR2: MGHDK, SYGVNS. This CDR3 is CASSGGTVLTLQETQYF. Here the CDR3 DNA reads TGTGCCAGCAGTGGGGGGACAGTCCTAACCCTCCAAGAGACCCAGTACTTC.

The CDR3, as DNA: TGTGCCAGCAGCTTAGGGGGCGTGGGGGCCGGAGATACGCAGTATTTT. Translated: CASSLGGVGAGDTQYF. The chain combines TRBV7-3 with TRBJ2-3; tentatively, D is TRBD1 (6 bases). There are 16 residues in the CDR3. V was pared by 2 bases and J by 5 bases, with 17 bases between. CDR1 and CDR2 (germline): SGHTA, FQGTGA.

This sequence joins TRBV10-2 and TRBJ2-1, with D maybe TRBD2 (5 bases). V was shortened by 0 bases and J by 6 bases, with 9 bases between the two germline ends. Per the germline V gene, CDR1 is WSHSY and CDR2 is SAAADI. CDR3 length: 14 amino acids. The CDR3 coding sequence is TGCGCCAGCAGTGAGTCTATAGCGACCAATGAGCAGTTCTTC. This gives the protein CASSESIATNEQFF.